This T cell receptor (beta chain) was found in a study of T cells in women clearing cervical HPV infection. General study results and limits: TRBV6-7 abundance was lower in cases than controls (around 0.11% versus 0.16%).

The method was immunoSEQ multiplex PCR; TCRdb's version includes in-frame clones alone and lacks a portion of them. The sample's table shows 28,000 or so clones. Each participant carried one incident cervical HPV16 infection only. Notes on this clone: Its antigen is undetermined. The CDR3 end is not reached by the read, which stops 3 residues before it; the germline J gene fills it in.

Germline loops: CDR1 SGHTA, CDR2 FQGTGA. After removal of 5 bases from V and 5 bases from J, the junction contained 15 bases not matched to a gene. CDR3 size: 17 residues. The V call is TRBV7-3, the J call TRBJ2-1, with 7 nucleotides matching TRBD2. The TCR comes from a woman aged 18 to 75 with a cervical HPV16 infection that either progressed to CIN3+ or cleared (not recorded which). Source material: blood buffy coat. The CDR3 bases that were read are TGTGCCAGCAGCCTAAATTCGAGAGCTAGCGGAAACAATGAG. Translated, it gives CASSLNSRASGNNE. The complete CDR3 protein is CASSLNSRASGNNEQFF.